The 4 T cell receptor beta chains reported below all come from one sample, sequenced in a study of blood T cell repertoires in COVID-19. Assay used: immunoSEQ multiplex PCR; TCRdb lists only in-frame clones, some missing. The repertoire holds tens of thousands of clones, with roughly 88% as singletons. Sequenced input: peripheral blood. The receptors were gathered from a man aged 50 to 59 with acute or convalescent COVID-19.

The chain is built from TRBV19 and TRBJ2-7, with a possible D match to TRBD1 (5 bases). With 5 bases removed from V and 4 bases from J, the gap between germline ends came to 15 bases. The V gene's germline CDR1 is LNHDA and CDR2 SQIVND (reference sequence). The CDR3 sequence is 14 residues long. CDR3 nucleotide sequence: TGTGCCAGTAGTCAGGCAGGGTCATGGTACGAGCAGTACTTC. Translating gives CASSQAGSWYEQYF.

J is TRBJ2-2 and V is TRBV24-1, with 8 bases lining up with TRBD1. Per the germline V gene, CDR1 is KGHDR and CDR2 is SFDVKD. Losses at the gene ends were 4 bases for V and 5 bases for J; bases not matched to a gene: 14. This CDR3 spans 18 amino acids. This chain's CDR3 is CATSEPGQGLMFTGELFF. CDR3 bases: TGTGCCACCAGTGAACCCGGACAGGGCTTAATGTTTACCGGGGAGCTGTTTTTT.

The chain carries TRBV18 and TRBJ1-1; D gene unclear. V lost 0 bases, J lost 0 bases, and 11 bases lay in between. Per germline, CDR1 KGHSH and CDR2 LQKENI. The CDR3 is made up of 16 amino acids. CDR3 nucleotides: TGTGCCAGCTCACCACCAGTCGAAACTATGAACACTGAAGCTTTCTTT. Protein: CASSPPVETMNTEAFF.

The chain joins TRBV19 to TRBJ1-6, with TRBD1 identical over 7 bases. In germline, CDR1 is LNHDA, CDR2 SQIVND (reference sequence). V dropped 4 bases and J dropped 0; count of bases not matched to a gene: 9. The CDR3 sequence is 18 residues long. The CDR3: CASSTQGERGSYNSPLHF. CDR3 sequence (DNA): TGTGCCAGTAGTACCCAGGGGGAGAGGGGCTCCTATAATTCACCCCTCCACTTT. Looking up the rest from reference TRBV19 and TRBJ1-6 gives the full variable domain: DGGITQSPKYLFRKEGQNVTLSCEQNLNHDAMYWYRQDPGQGLRLIYYSQIVNDFQKGDIAEGYSVSREKKESFPLTVTSAQKNPTAFYLCASSTQGERGSYNSPLHFGNGTRLTVT.